Each of the 3 T cell receptor beta chains below was sequenced from the same sample in a study of T cell changes during pregnancy in multiple sclerosis. TCRdb keeps only in-frame clones here, not all; method: immunoSEQ multiplex PCR. The sample includes tens of thousands of clones, 92% of them seen just once. The sample in question was CD4+ T cells from peripheral blood mononuclear cells, obtained after pregnancy. The source of these receptors is a female donor with multiple sclerosis, enrolled in a pregnancy study.

The chain joins TRBV27 to TRBJ1-2, with D unclear. The CDR3 runs to 18 residues. From germline, CDR1 is MNHEY and CDR2 SMNVEV (reference sequence). Trimming took off 6 bases at V and 3 bases at J, with 26 bases between the two ends. The CDR3 here is CASSPEWGGKLGDYGYTF. CDR3 in DNA: TGTGCCAGCAGCCCGGAGTGGGGTGGGAAATTGGGAGACTATGGCTACACCTTC.

This chain links TRBV9 with TRBJ1-6; unclear D gene. This CDR3 contains 15 residues. In germline, CDR1 is SGDLS, CDR2 YYNGEE. The V end was cut by 4 bases, the J end by 8 bases, with 16 bases between. In DNA, the CDR3 is TGTGCCAGCAGCCCCCTCGAGGTGTCCGATTCACCCCTCCACTTT. It codes for CASSPLEVSDSPLHF.

This clone has a single count. The rearrangement uses TRBV19 and TRBJ2-1, with 7 positions matching TRBD1. Per the germline V gene, CDR1 is LNHDA and CDR2 is SQIVND (reference sequence). CDR3 length equals 16 residues. Unmatched junction bases numbered 10, after V lost 6 bases and J lost 2 bases. The CDR3 region has the DNA TGTGCCAGTAGCTCCCAGGGGGTTGGCCCCTACAATGAGCAGTTCTTC. Translating it yields CASSSQGVGPYNEQFF.